This paragraph covers one TCR beta chain sequence. Compared with germline, one end of the junction differs, possibly owing to a read error. The same CDR3 also results from other DNA sequences found in this sample. Germline V lookup: CDR1 SGHVS, CDR2 FNYEAQ. The CDR3 extends over 15 amino acids. The assay was immunoSEQ multiplex PCR, and TCRdb's table has in-frame clones only and misses some. The sample records 950 to 1,200 clones, around 89% being singletons. These data belong to a study of T cells in lung cancer brain metastases. Study summary: Among the approximately 22 patients, some 16 reported tobacco use, median about 42 pack-years.

The chain recombines TRBV7-6 with TRBJ2-7, with 7 bases aligning to TRBD1. The sequence was collected from a woman in her thirties or forties with non-small cell lung cancer that had spread to the brain. Sequenced material: tumor tissue from a brain metastasis. In nucleotides, the CDR3 is TGTGCCAGCAGTCCCAAACAGGGGCGAGCTTTTGAGCAATACTTC. Protein product: CASSPKQGRAFEQYF.